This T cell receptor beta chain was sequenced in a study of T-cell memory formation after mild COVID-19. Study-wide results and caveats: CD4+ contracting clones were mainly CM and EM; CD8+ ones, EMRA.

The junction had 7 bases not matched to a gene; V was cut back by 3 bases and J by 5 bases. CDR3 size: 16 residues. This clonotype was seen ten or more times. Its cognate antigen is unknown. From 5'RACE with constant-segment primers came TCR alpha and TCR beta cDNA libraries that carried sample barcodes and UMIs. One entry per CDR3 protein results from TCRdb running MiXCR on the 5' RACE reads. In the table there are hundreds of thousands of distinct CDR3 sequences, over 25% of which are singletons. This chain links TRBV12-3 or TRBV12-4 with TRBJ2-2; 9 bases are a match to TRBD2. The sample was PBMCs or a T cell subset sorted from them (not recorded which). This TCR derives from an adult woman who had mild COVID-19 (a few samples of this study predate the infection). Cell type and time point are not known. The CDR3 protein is CASSFFLAGLTGELFF. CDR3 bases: TGTGCCAGCAGTTTTTTCCTAGCGGGATTAACCGGGGAGCTGTTTTTT.